The T cell receptor beta chain described here comes from a study of human T cells and chemical hapten exposure. Stated time point: patch test 1, 2 weeks after DPC sensitization. The treatment here: therapeutic diphenylcyclopropenone sensitization with weekly scalp DPC. The CDR3 covers 13 residues. V was cut by 4 bases and J by 7 bases, with 14 bases left in between. The germline gives CDR1 SGHVS, CDR2 FNYEAQ. TCRdb itself ran the RACE reads through MiXCR, one entry per CDR3 protein. The table has tens of thousands of distinct CDR3 sequences, around 10% seen once. This clonotype was detected only a few times.

The receptor's source is a woman aged 50 to 60 with alopecia areata. Some clones in this sample may be carry-over from other donors' samples. The sequences come from whole blood, collected in connection with sensitization to the hapten diphenylcyclopropenone (DPC). The gene calls are TRBV7-6 and TRBJ2-7, with D possibly being TRBD1 (5 bases). CDR3 bases: TGTGCCAGCAGCTCAAGGGGTTTTGGGGAGCAGTACTTC. Its protein is CASSSRGFGEQYF. Combining the CDR3 with reference TRBV7-6 and TRBJ2-7 gives the whole variable domain GAGVSQSPRYKVTKRGQDVALRCDPISGHVSLYWYRQALGQGPEFLTYFNYEAQQDKSGLPNDRFSAERPEGSISTLTIQRTEQRDSAMYRCASSSRGFGEQYFGPGTRLTVT.